The entry below gives a single T cell receptor (beta chain) sequence along with its context. The run of the v3.0 immunoSEQ assay was at survey level. TCRdb keeps only in-frame clones here, not all; method: immunoSEQ multiplex PCR. The sample includes 6,000 or so clones, under 85% of them seen just once. This specimen comes from a study of long-term antiretroviral therapy in people with HIV. This CDR3 is 17 amino acids long. Germline CDR1 is SGHRS and CDR2 is YFSETQ. V shed 0 bases and J shed 6 bases, with 18 bases lying between them. The receptor was isolated from a man aged 40-50 years with HIV. The chain recombines TRBV5-1 with TRBJ2-2; D gene uncertain. Material: unsorted PBMCs, obtained 0.5 years before starting antiretroviral therapy. As DNA, the CDR3 is TGCGCCAGCAGCTTGGTATCCTCGGAACCCAGAGCCGGGGAGCTGTTTTTT. It encodes CASSLVSSEPRAGELFF.